Listed below are T cell receptor beta chains from one sample, sequenced in a study of OX40 agonist ivuxolimab in advanced cancers. Libraries were prepared by immunoSEQ multiplex PCR; TCRdb keeps only in-frame clonotypes and omits some of them. There are roughly 49,000 clones in the sample; over 75% occur only once, and around 3.4% lies in the top ten. The sample here was CD4+ or CD8+ T cells sorted from blood, taken in a trial of the OX40 agonist ivuxolimab. Receptors were obtained from an adult with an advanced solid tumor such as melanoma, head and neck, liver or kidney cancer. Both conserved end residues are part of each CDR3. Fields, in order: V gene, J gene, CDR3 protein.

v_call: TRBV5-5
j_call: TRBJ1-3
cdr3_aa: CASSSGPRISGNTIYF

v_call: TRBV6-1
j_call: TRBJ1-2
cdr3_aa: CASSAQGSLNYGYTF

v_call: TRBV23-1
j_call: TRBJ1-6
cdr3_aa: CASSPQGRDSPLHF

v_call: TRBV7-2
j_call: TRBJ2-5
cdr3_aa: CASSFGQRKTQYF

v_call: TRBV28
j_call: TRBJ2-2
cdr3_aa: CASIGGSWSGELFF

v_call: TRBV11-2
j_call: TRBJ2-2
cdr3_aa: CASSLGLPGELFF

v_call: TRBV10-2
j_call: TRBJ2-7
cdr3_aa: CASNRQGRDEQYF

v_call: TRBV4-1
j_call: TRBJ2-3
cdr3_aa: CASSQGPTGGSTDTQYF

v_call: TRBV9
j_call: TRBJ1-1
cdr3_aa: CASTATPMNTEAFF

v_call: TRBV6-1
j_call: TRBJ1-3
cdr3_aa: CASSEVPISSLQGNTIYF

v_call: TRBV11-2
j_call: .
cdr3_aa: CATTDPGYEQFF

v_call: TRBV28
j_call: TRBJ2-7
cdr3_aa: CASSFSGTSGRNEQYF

v_call: TRBV4-3
j_call: TRBJ2-7
cdr3_aa: CASSQEPSSYEQYF

v_call: TRBV7-2
j_call: TRBJ1-5
cdr3_aa: CASSPGQGGMLRQPQHF

v_call: TRBV5-6
j_call: TRBJ2-7
cdr3_aa: CASSTYTYEQYF

v_call: TRBV5-1
j_call: TRBJ1-1
cdr3_aa: CASSWKPGQGAFANTEAFF

v_call: TRBV19
j_call: TRBJ2-7
cdr3_aa: CASSMGGPYEQYF

v_call: TRBV7-3
j_call: TRBJ2-1
cdr3_aa: CASSAPGGTSFNGQFF

v_call: TRBV7-7
j_call: TRBJ2-5
cdr3_aa: CASSVSGRGETQYF

v_call: TRBV11-2
j_call: TRBJ2-5
cdr3_aa: CASSPDRGETQYF

v_call: TRBV7-2
j_call: TRBJ2-7
cdr3_aa: CASSLGTSFYEQYF

v_call: TRBV9
j_call: TRBJ2-1
cdr3_aa: CASNLDGYNEQFF

v_call: TRBV5-1
j_call: TRBJ1-1
cdr3_aa: CASSLAGTAYEAFF

v_call: TRBV29-1
j_call: TRBJ2-1
cdr3_aa: CSGPSGGAGSEQFF

v_call: TRBV27
j_call: TRBJ2-1
cdr3_aa: CASSLGQTYNEQFF

v_call: TRBV2
j_call: TRBJ2-5
cdr3_aa: CASSDGRFQETQYF

v_call: TRBV29-1
j_call: TRBJ2-3
cdr3_aa: CSVGLGGPGDTQYF

v_call: TRBV10-3
j_call: TRBJ2-7
cdr3_aa: CAISAKDRETTYEQYF

v_call: TRBV19
j_call: TRBJ1-2
cdr3_aa: CASSIGRVYGYTF

v_call: TRBV7-6
j_call: TRBJ1-3
cdr3_aa: CASSSAGTSSGNTIYF

v_call: TRBV5-1
j_call: TRBJ2-2
cdr3_aa: CASSPGQKTGELFF

v_call: TRBV5-1
j_call: TRBJ2-5
cdr3_aa: CASSTQQETQYF

v_call: TRBV28
j_call: TRBJ2-7
cdr3_aa: CASSLGGHEQYF

v_call: TRBV27
j_call: TRBJ2-7
cdr3_aa: CASTGNSYEQYF

v_call: TRBV29-1
j_call: TRBJ2-1
cdr3_aa: CSVESGLSSYNEQFF

v_call: TRBV5-5
j_call: TRBJ2-7
cdr3_aa: CASSFRSEQYF

v_call: TRBV28
j_call: TRBJ2-7
cdr3_aa: CASSLGQEHEQYF

v_call: TRBV19
j_call: TRBJ1-1
cdr3_aa: CASRPGDPNTEAFF

v_call: TRBV29-1
j_call: TRBJ1-3
cdr3_aa: CSVESSSGNTIYF

v_call: TRBV2
j_call: TRBJ1-6
cdr3_aa: CASSEVANSPLHF

v_call: TRBV28
j_call: TRBJ1-1
cdr3_aa: CASSSGLQHAFF

v_call: TRBV7-6
j_call: .
cdr3_aa: CASSPASGSHEQYF

v_call: TRBV5-6
j_call: TRBJ1-3
cdr3_aa: CASSLGSGNTIYF

v_call: TRBV28
j_call: TRBJ1-3
cdr3_aa: CASSLGGSSGNTIYF

v_call: TRBV7-9
j_call: TRBJ2-5
cdr3_aa: CASSTGPTQYF

v_call: TRBV27
j_call: TRBJ1-2
cdr3_aa: CASSLRGNLPSFYGYTF

v_call: TRBV4-3
j_call: TRBJ1-6
cdr3_aa: CASSPQQGTFTYNSPLHF

v_call: TRBV9
j_call: TRBJ2-5
cdr3_aa: CASSAGTGAALGTQYF

v_call: TRBV5-1
j_call: TRBJ1-5
cdr3_aa: CASSLGTGGNQPQHF

v_call: TRBV9
j_call: TRBJ1-1
cdr3_aa: CASSVDGNTEAFF

v_call: TRBV4-3
j_call: TRBJ1-4
cdr3_aa: CASSQDPGQGEKLFF

v_call: TRBV2
j_call: TRBJ2-6
cdr3_aa: CASSPSSSGANVLTF

v_call: TRBV29-1
j_call: TRBJ1-1
cdr3_aa: CSVGGWEGRAPEAFF

v_call: TRBV28
j_call: TRBJ2-5
cdr3_aa: CASSHSGQGGTQYF